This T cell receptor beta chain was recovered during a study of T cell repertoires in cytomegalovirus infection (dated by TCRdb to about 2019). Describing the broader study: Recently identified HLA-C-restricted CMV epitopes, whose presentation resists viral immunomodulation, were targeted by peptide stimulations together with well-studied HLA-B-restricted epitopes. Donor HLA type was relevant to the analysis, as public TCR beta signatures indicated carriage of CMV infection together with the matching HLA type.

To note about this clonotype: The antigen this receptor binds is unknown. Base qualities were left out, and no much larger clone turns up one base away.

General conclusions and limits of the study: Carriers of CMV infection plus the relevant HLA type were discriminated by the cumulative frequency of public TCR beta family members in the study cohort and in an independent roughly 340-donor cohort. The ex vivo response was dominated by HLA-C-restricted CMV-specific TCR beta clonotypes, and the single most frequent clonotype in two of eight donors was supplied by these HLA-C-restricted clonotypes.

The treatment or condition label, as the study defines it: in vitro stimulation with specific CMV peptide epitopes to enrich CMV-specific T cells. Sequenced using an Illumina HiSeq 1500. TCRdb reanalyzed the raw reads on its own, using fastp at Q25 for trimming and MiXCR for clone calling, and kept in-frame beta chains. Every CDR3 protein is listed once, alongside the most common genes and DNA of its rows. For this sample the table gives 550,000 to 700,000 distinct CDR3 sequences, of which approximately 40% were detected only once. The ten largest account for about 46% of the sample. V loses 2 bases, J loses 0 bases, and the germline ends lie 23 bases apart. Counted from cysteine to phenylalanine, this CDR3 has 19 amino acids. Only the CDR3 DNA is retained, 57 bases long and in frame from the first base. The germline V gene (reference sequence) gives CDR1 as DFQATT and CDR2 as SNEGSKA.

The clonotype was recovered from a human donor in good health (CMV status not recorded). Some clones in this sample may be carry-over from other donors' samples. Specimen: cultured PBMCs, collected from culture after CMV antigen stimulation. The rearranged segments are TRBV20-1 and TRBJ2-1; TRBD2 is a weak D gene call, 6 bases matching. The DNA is TGCAGTGCTAGAAAAGGGGCGGGGTGGGGGAGAAGCTCCTACAATGAGCAGTTCTTC. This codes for CSARKGAGWGRSSYNEQFF.